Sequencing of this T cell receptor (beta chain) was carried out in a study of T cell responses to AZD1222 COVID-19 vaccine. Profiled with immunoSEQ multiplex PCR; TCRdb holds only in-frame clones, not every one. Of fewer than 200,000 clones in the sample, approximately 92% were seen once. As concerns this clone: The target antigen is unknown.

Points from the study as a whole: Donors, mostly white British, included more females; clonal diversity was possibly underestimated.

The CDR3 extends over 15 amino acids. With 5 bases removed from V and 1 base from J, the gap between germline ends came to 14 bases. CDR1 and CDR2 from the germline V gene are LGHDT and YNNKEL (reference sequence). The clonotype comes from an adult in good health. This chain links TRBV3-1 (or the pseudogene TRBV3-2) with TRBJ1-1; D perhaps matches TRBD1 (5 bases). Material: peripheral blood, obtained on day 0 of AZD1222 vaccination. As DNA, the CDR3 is TGTGCCAGCAGCTCTACGTTAGGGACGAACACTGAAGCTTTCTTT. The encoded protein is CASSSTLGTNTEAFF.